The 26 T cell receptor beta chains presented below share a single source sample, sequenced in a study of neurological immune-mediated disorders. One entry per CDR3 protein results from TCRdb running MiXCR on the 5' RACE reads. The sample lists tens of thousands of distinct CDR3 sequences, 13% to 15% occurring once. The sequencing sample was made of PBMCs. The receptors were sampled from a woman aged 50 to 60 in good health.

This clonotype was detected only once. Possible read error: a much larger clone is one base away. The chain couples TRBV5-1 to TRBJ2-2; TRBD1 is a possible D gene (6 bases). Germline-derived CDR1 and CDR2 are SGHRS and YFSETQ. There are 14 residues in the CDR3. CDR3 in DNA: TGCGCCAGTACACAGGGTTCGGTCACCGTGGAGCTGTTTTTT. Amino acids: CASTQGSVTVELFF.

This clonotype was detected ten times or more. The J gene is TRBJ1-1, the V gene TRBV4-1; weak D call: TRBD1 (6 bases). Trimming took off 1 base at V and 3 bases at J, with 15 bases between the two ends. This CDR3 comprises 16 residues. Per germline, CDR1 MGHRA and CDR2 YSYEKL. The CDR3 reads CASSQAGGRTDTEAFF. Here the CDR3 DNA reads TGCGCCAGCAGCCAAGCGGGGGGGCGGACGGACACTGAAGCTTTCTTT.

This clonotype was counted many times. The rearrangement links TRBV3-1 to TRBJ1-5; tentatively, D is TRBD1 (6 bases). V was shortened by 1 base and J by 9 bases, with 13 bases between the two germline ends. Germline CDR1 LGHDT, CDR2 YNNKEL (reference sequence). CDR3 length equals 14 residues. This CDR3 is CASSQGTDAGPQHF. CDR3 DNA: TGTGCCAGCAGCCAAGGGACAGACGCAGGGCCCCAGCATTTT.

This clonotype was seen repeatedly, ten times or more. The chain employs TRBV5-1 and TRBJ2-1; the D gene is possibly TRBD2 (6 bases). CDR3 length: 14 residues. Trimming took off 5 bases at V and 3 bases at J, with 12 bases between the two ends. Per germline, CDR1 SGHRS and CDR2 YFSETQ. The CDR3 nucleotides are TGCGCCAGCAGTGGCGGGGATAGCTACAATGAGCAGTTCTTC. The encoded protein is CASSGGDSYNEQFF. The full variable domain, rest sourced from reference TRBV5-1 and TRBJ2-1, is KAGVTQTPRYLIKTRGQQVTLSCSPISGHRSVSWYQQTPGQGLQFLFEYFSETQRNKGNFPGRFSGRQFSNSRSEMNVSTLELGDSALYLCASSGGDSYNEQFFGPGTRLTVL.

This clonotype was observed at least ten times. This rearrangement joins TRBV5-1 to TRBJ2-3; D is unresolved. The V and J ends lost 6 bases and 2 bases respectively, with 13 bases between them. Germline CDR1 SGHRS, CDR2 YFSETQ. CDR3 size: 14 residues. The CDR3 sequence is CASIPTGNTDTQYF. The DNA of the CDR3 is TGCGCCAGCATCCCTACTGGTAACACAGATACGCAGTATTTT.

This clonotype was found many times. The rearrangement uses TRBV28 and TRBJ2-4; D unclear. Germline V lookup: CDR1 MDHEN, CDR2 SYDVKM. The CDR3 sequence is 14 residues long. Trimming shortened V by 3 bases and J by 1 base, and 7 bases separated the two germline ends. This chain's CDR3 is CASSFTDAKNIQYF. The CDR3 nucleotides read TGTGCCAGCAGTTTTACAGATGCCAAAAACATTCAGTACTTC.

This clonotype came up many times. The DNA of the CDR3 is TGCGCCAGCAGCCCCCCTACGGTTAACTATGGCTACACCTTC. Its protein is CASSPPTVNYGYTF. J is TRBJ1-2 and V is TRBV5-1; D ambiguous. V lost 4 bases and J 1 base, leaving 11 bases between the germline ends. The germline gives CDR1 SGHRS, CDR2 YFSETQ. The CDR3 contains 14 residues.

This clonotype has a count of ten or more. The rearrangement uses TRBV7-2 and TRBJ2-7; D possibly uses TRBD1 or TRBD2 (5 bases each). The length of the CDR3 is 14 residues. Trimming left V 3 bases short and J 2 bases short, with 11 bases between. The V gene's germline CDR1 is SGHTA and CDR2 FQGNSA. CDR3 in amino acids: CASSFGTTTYEQYF. The CDR3 DNA follows: TGTGCCAGCAGCTTCGGGACGACTACCTACGAGCAGTACTTC.

This clonotype came up many times. This chain links TRBV28 with TRBJ1-5, with D possibly being TRBD1 (6 bases). Trimming cost V 5 bases and J 5 bases, with 13 bases left between them. This CDR3 is 14 amino acids long. Germline loops: CDR1 MDHEN, CDR2 SYDVKM. The CDR3: CASSPQGLHQPQHF. The CDR3 DNA reads as TGTGCCAGCAGTCCTCAGGGGTTACATCAGCCCCAGCATTTT.

This clonotype is labeled as medium-sized (0.01 to 0.1%). The chain joins TRBV20-1 to TRBJ1-3; D is undetermined. In germline, CDR1 is DFQATT, CDR2 SNEGSKA (reference sequence). The CDR3 is 14 amino acids. Trimming took off 6 bases at V and 0 bases at J, with 12 bases between the two ends. DNA of the CDR3: TGCAGTGCCCCTCAAAGGGACTCTGGAAACACCATATATTTT. Its protein product is CSAPQRDSGNTIYF.

This clonotype was recorded many times. This rearrangement joins TRBV5-1 to TRBJ1-5; TRBD1 might be the D (5 bases). V lost 0 bases and J 2 bases, leaving 12 bases between the germline ends. Germline values: CDR1 SGHRS, CDR2 YFSETQ. This CDR3 has 16 residues. The CDR3: CASSLGAGEGNQPQHF. CDR3 nucleotide sequence: TGCGCCAGCAGCTTGGGGGCGGGGGAGGGCAATCAGCCCCAGCATTTT. Full variable domain (rest looked up from reference TRBV5-1 and TRBJ1-5): KAGVTQTPRYLIKTRGQQVTLSCSPISGHRSVSWYQQTPGQGLQFLFEYFSETQRNKGNFPGRFSGRQFSNSRSEMNVSTLELGDSALYLCASSLGAGEGNQPQHFGDGTRLSIL.

This clonotype was counted ten times or more. The genes are TRBV20-1 and TRBJ1-5; 8 bases line up with TRBD1. Germline CDR1 is DFQATT and CDR2 is SNEGSKA (reference sequence). V trimming: 6 bases; J trimming: 3 bases; junction bases outside the gene matches: 7. This CDR3 has 14 amino acids. DNA for the CDR3: TGCAGTGCCCCTGGACAGGGCCTCAATCAGCCCCAGCATTTT. Translated, it gives CSAPGQGLNQPQHF.

In this sample, this clonotype turned up many times. This CDR3 reads CASSLRQGENEQYF. The CDR3 DNA follows: TGTGCCAGCAGCTTGAGGCAGGGCGAAAACGAGCAGTACTTC. This rearrangement joins TRBV7-8 to TRBJ2-7; D might be TRBD1 (5 bases). Trimming shortened V by 3 bases and J by 5 bases, and 14 bases separated the two germline ends. CDR3 size: 14 residues. Germline CDR1 and CDR2: SGHVS and FQNEAQ.

This clonotype was observed a handful of times. The V call is TRBV5-1, the J call TRBJ2-1, with D possibly TRBD2 on 5 matching bases. The CDR3 consists of 15 residues. V was shortened by 1 base and J by 6 bases, with 14 bases between the two germline ends. Per the germline V gene, CDR1 is SGHRS and CDR2 is YFSETQ. The CDR3 here is CASSLISGTFNEQFF. CDR3 sequence (DNA): TGCGCCAGCAGCTTGATCAGCGGAACATTCAATGAGCAGTTCTTC.

The CDR3 DNA follows: TGCAGTGCTAGAGAGATGCAAGGCGAGTACACTGAAGCTTTCTTT. This gives the protein CSAREMQGEYTEAFF. V usage is TRBV20-1 and J usage is TRBJ1-1; no clear D gene. Looked up from germline, CDR1 is DFQATT and CDR2 is SNEGSKA (reference sequence). The germline V and J ends were trimmed by 0 bases and 3 bases, with 14 bases remaining between them. CDR3 size: 15 residues.

This clonotype was counted at least ten times. The V and J genes are TRBV28 and TRBJ2-7; 7 bases align to TRBD1. There are 13 residues in the CDR3. CDR1 and CDR2 (germline): MDHEN, SYDVKM. J was trimmed by 4 bases and V by 3 bases; bases with no gene match: 3. The CDR3 DNA reads TGTGCCAGCAGTTTGTGGGACAGATACGAGCAGTACTTC. It translates to CASSLWDRYEQYF.

This clonotype has ten or more counts. The chain employs TRBV6-5 and TRBJ2-5; no clear D gene. The CDR3 runs to 14 residues. Deletions cut 6 bases from V and 5 bases from J, with 16 bases between. Germline V CDR1 and CDR2: MNHEY, SVGAGI. CDR3 sequence (DNA): TGTGCCAGCAGAAATACCATGGGTGGGGAGACCCAGTACTTC. Its protein product is CASRNTMGGETQYF.

This clonotype came up many times. The chain links TRBV5-1 to TRBJ2-2; D ambiguous. With 1 base removed from V and 1 base from J, the gap between germline ends came to 5 bases. This CDR3 is built from 14 residues. Per germline, CDR1 SGHRS and CDR2 YFSETQ. CDR3 protein: CASSLLVNTGELFF. The CDR3 nucleotides are TGCGCCAGCAGCTTGTTAGTGAACACCGGGGAGCTGTTTTTT. The whole variable domain, filled in from reference TRBV5-1 and TRBJ2-2, reads KAGVTQTPRYLIKTRGQQVTLSCSPISGHRSVSWYQQTPGQGLQFLFEYFSETQRNKGNFPGRFSGRQFSNSRSEMNVSTLELGDSALYLCASSLLVNTGELFFGEGSRLTVL.

This clonotype showed up many times. The CDR3 loop is CSPADAAESTLNEQFF. In DNA form, the CDR3 reads TGCAGCCCCGCTGATGCTGCGGAGTCAACCCTCAATGAGCAGTTCTTC. The chain has TRBV29-1 and TRBJ2-1, with D uncertain. Trimming pared 8 bases from V and 6 bases from J, leaving 26 bases between. CDR1 and CDR2 (germline): SQVTM, ANQGSEA. This CDR3 is 16 amino acids long.

This clonotype was seen many times. This rearrangement joins TRBV5-1 to TRBJ2-3, with 9 bases fitting TRBD2. V lost 3 bases, J lost 3 bases, and 5 bases stayed unmatched. This CDR3 has 15 residues. Germline CDR1 SGHRS, CDR2 YFSETQ. CDR3 DNA: TGCGCCAGCAGCTCTAGCGGGATCCTAACAGATACGCAGTATTTT. Its protein is CASSSSGILTDTQYF.

This clonotype was found many times. This sequence joins TRBV20-1 and TRBJ1-1; no definite D call. Trimming pared 2 bases from V and 4 bases from J, leaving 14 bases between. Per germline, CDR1 DFQATT and CDR2 SNEGSKA (reference sequence). The CDR3 is 14 amino acids. The CDR3 region has the DNA TGCAGTGCTAGACCGGGTCCCCGAGGCACTGAAGCTTTCTTT. It codes for CSARPGPRGTEAFF.

This clonotype has ten or more counts. The rearrangement joins TRBV5-1 to TRBJ2-5, with 12 nucleotides matching TRBD2. Germline V CDR1 and CDR2: SGHRS, YFSETQ. V lost 4 bases to trimming and J lost 0 bases; unmatched junction nucleotides: 4. The CDR3 is 16 amino acids. The CDR3 reads CASSELAGGNQETQYF. The CDR3 coding sequence is TGCGCCAGCAGCGAACTAGCGGGGGGTAACCAAGAGACCCAGTACTTC.

Ten or more counts support this clonotype. The chain joins TRBV7-2 to TRBJ2-1; 9 bases align to TRBD2. The germline gives CDR1 SGHTA, CDR2 FQGNSA. Unmatched junction bases numbered 12, after V lost 10 bases and J lost 8 bases. This CDR3 has 14 amino acids. The CDR3 protein is CATLAGGRQDEQFF. CDR3 in DNA: TGTGCCACCCTGGCGGGGGGGCGCCAGGATGAGCAGTTCTTC.

Regarding this clonotype: It may be a read error: a sequence one base away is much more abundant. V is TRBV7-2 and J is TRBJ1-1; D possibly corresponds to TRBD1 (5 bases). This CDR3 is built from 14 residues. Germline CDR1 is SGHTA and CDR2 is FQGNSA. V shed 1 base and J shed 5 bases, with 11 bases lying between them. The DNA of the CDR3 is TGTGCCAGCAGCTTAGTGGGGGATGGGACTGAAGCTTTCTTT. It is translated as CASSLVGDGTEAFF.

The V and J genes are TRBV7-2 and TRBJ1-1, with D possibly being TRBD1 (5 bases). Between the trimmed V and J ends, which lost 5 bases and 0 bases, there was a span of 7 bases. This CDR3 region has 13 residues. Germline CDR1 and CDR2: SGHTA and FQGNSA. This chain's CDR3 is CASSETVNTEAFF. The CDR3 DNA sequence: TGTGCCAGCAGCGAGACAGTGAACACTGAAGCTTTCTTT. Based on the CDR3 plus reference TRBV7-2 and TRBJ1-1, the full variable domain is GAGVSQSPSNKVTEKGKDVELRCDPISGHTALYWYRQSLGQGLEFLIYFQGNSAPDKSGLPSDRFSAERTGGSVSTLTIQRTQQEDSAVYLCASSETVNTEAFFGQGTRLTVV.

J is TRBJ2-3 and V is TRBV27; 11 bases fit TRBD2. The germline gives CDR1 MNHEY, CDR2 SMNVEV (reference sequence). V dropped 5 bases and J dropped 0; count of bases not matched to a gene: 4. The CDR3 extends over 16 amino acids. The CDR3 nucleotides read TGTGCCAGCAGTCTACTAGCGGGGGCTAGCACAGATACGCAGTATTTT. Its protein product is CASSLLAGASTDTQYF.